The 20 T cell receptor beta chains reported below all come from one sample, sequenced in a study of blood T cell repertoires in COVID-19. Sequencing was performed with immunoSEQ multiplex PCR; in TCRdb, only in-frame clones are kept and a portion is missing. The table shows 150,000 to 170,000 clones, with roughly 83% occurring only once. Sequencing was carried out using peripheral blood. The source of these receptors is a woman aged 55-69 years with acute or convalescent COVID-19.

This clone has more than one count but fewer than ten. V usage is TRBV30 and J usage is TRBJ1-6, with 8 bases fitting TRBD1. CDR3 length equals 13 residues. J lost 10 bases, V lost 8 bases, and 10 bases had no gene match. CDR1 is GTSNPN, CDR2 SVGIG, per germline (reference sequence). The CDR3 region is CAGQGQAHSPLHF. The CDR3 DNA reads TGTGCCGGCCAGGGACAGGCTCACTCACCCCTCCACTTT. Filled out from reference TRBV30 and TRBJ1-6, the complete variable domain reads SQTIHQWPATLVQPVGSPLSLECTVEGTSNPNLYWYRQAAGRGLQLLFYSVGIGQISSEVPQNLSASRPQDRQFILSSKKLLLSDSGFYLCAGQGQAHSPLHFGNGTRLTVT.

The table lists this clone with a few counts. CDR3 in amino acids: CASSPGQGIEQYF. In nucleotides, the CDR3 is TGTGCCAGCAGTCCGGGACAGGGGATCGAGCAGTATTTT. The rearrangement links TRBV6-5 to TRBJ2-3; 10 nucleotides align to TRBD1. The V and J ends lost 5 bases and 11 bases, in that order; junction bases with no gene match: 7. The CDR3 totals 13 residues. Germline CDR1 MNHEY, CDR2 SVGAGI.

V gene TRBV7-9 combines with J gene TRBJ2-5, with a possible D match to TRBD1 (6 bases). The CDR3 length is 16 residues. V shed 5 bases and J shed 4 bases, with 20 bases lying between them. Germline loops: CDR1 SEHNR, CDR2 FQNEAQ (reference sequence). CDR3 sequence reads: CASSKGDLEVGETQYF. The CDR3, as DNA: TGTGCCAGCAGCAAGGGGGATCTTGAAGTAGGAGAGACCCAGTACTTC.

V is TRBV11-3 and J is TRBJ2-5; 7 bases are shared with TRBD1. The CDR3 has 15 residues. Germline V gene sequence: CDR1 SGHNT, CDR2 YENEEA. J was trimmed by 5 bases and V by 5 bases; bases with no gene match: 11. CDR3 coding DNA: TGTGCCAGCAGCCTGACACCAGGGGGAACGGAGACCCAGTACTTC. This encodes CASSLTPGGTETQYF.

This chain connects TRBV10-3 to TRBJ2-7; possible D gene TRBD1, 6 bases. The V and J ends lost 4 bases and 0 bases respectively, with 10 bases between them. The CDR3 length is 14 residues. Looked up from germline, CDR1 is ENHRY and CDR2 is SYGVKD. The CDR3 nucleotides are TGTGCCATCAGTGGGGGGCGGACCTCCTACGAGCAGTACTTC. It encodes CAISGGRTSYEQYF.

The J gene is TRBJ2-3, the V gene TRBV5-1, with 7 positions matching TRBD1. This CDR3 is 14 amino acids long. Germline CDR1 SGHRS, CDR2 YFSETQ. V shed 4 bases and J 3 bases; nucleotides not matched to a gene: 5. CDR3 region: CASSPNRGTDTQYF. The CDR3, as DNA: TGCGCCAGCAGCCCGAACAGGGGAACAGATACGCAGTATTTT.

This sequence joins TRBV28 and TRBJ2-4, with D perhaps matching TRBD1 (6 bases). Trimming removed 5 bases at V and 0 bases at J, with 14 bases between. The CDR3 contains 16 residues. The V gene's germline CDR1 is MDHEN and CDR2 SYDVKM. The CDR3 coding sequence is TGTGCCAGCAGTGATCGGACAGTTCTAGCCAAAAACATTCAGTACTTC. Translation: CASSDRTVLAKNIQYF.

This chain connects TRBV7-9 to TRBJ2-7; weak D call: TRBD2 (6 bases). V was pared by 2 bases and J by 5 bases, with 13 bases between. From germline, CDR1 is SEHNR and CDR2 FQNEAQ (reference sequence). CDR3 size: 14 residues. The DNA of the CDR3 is TGTGCCAGCAGCTTAACGGCGGGGATGGACGAGCAGTACTTC. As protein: CASSLTAGMDEQYF. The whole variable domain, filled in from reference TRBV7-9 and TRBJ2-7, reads DTGVSQNPRHKITKRGQNVTFRCDPISEHNRLYWYRQTLGQGPEFLTYFQNEAQLEKSRLLSDRFSAERPKGSFSTLEIQRTEQGDSAMYLCASSLTAGMDEQYFGPGTRLTVT.

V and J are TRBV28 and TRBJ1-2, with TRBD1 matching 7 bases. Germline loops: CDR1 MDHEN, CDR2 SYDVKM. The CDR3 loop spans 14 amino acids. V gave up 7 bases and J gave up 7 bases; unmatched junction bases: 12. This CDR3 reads CASITGASPSGYTF. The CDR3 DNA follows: TGTGCCAGCATCACAGGGGCGAGTCCAAGTGGCTACACCTTC.

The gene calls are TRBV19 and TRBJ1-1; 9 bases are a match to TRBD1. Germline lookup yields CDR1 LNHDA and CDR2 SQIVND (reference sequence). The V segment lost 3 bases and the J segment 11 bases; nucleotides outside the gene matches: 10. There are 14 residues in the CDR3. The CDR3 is CASSMAGQGREAFF. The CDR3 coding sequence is TGTGCCAGTAGTATGGCTGGACAGGGGCGAGAGGCTTTCTTT.

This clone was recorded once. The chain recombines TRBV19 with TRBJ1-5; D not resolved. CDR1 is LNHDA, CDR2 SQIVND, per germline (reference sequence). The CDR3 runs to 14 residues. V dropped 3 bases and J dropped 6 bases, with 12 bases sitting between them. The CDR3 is CASSIGVGSQPQHF. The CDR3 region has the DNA TGTGCCAGTAGTATTGGCGTCGGGAGTCAGCCCCAGCATTTT.

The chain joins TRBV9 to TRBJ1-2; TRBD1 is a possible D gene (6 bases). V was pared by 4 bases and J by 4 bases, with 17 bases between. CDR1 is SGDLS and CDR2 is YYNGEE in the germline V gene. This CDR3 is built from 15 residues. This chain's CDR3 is CASSHSRDTSYGYTF. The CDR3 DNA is TGTGCCAGCAGCCATTCCCGGGACACCTCCTATGGCTACACCTTC. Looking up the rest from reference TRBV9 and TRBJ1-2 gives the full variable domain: DSGVTQTPKHLITATGQRVTLRCSPRSGDLSVYWYQQSLDQGLQFLIQYYNGEERAKGNILERFSAQQFPDLHSELNLSSLELGDSALYFCASSHSRDTSYGYTFGSGTRLTVV.

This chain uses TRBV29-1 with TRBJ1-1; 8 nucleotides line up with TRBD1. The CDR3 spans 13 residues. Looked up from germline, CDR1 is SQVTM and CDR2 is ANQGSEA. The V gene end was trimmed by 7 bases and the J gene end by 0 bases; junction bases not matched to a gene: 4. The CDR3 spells CSAGQGMNTEAFF. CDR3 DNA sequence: TGCAGCGCAGGACAGGGTATGAACACTGAAGCTTTCTTT.

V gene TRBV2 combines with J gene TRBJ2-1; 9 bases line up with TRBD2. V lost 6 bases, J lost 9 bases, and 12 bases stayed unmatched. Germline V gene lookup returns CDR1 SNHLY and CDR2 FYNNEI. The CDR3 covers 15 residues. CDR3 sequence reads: CASSAAGGVSGEQFF. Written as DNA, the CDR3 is TGTGCCAGCAGCGCCGCGGGGGGGGTATCAGGTGAGCAGTTCTTC.

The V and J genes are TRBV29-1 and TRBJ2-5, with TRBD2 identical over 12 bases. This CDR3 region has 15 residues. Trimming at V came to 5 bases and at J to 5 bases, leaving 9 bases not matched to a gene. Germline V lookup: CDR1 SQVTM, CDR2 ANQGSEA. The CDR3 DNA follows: TGCAGCGTTTCCCCTAGCGGGGGGGTATGGGAGACCCAGTACTTC. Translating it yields CSVSPSGGVWETQYF.

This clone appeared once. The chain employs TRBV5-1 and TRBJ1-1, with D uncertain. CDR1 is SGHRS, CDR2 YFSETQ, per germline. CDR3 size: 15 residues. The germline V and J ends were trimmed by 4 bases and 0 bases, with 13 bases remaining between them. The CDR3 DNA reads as TGCGCCAGCAGCCCGGAGAGAGCGATGAACACTGAAGCTTTCTTT. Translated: CASSPERAMNTEAFF.

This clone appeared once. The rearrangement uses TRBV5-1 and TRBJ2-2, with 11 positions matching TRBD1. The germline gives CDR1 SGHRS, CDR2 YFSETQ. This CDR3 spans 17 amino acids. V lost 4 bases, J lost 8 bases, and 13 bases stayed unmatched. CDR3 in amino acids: CASSRLSGTGGSGELFF. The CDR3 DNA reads TGCGCCAGCAGCAGACTATCCGGGACAGGGGGTTCTGGGGAGCTGTTTTTT. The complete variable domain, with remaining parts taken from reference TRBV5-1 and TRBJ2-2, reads KAGVTQTPRYLIKTRGQQVTLSCSPISGHRSVSWYQQTPGQGLQFLFEYFSETQRNKGNFPGRFSGRQFSNSRSEMNVSTLELGDSALYLCASSRLSGTGGSGELFFGEGSRLTVL.

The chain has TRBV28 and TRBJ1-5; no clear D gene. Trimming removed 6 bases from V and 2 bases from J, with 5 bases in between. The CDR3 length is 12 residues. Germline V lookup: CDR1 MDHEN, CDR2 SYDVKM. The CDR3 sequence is CASRAGNQPQHF. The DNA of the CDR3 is TGTGCCAGCAGGGCGGGCAATCAGCCCCAGCATTTT.

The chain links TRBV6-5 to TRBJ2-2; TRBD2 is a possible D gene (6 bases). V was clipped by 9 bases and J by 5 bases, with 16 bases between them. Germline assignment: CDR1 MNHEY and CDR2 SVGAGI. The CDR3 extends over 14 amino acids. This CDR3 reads CASSPVGGTGELFF. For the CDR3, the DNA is TGTGCCAGTTCCCCGGTGGGGGGAACCGGGGAGCTGTTTTTT.

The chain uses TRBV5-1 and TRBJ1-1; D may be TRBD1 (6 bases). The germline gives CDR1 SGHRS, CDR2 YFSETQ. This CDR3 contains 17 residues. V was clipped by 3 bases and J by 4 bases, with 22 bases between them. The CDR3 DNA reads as TGCGCCAGCAGCTCAAGACCCACCCGGACAGTCGGCACTGAAGCTTTCTTT. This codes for CASSSRPTRTVGTEAFF. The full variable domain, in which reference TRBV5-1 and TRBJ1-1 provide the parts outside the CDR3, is KAGVTQTPRYLIKTRGQQVTLSCSPISGHRSVSWYQQTPGQGLQFLFEYFSETQRNKGNFPGRFSGRQFSNSRSEMNVSTLELGDSALYLCASSSRPTRTVGTEAFFGQGTRLTVV.